This T cell receptor beta chain emerged from a study of blood T cell repertoires in COVID-19. Turning to the study itself: T cells, B-cell-depleted T cells, or PBMCs supplied cDNA or gDNA.

Assay used: immunoSEQ multiplex PCR; TCRdb lists only in-frame clones, some missing. The table lists roughly 230,000 clones, around 80% of them singletons, with roughly a tenth in the top ten. With 4 bases removed from V and 7 bases from J, the gap between germline ends came to 14 bases. The CDR3 contains 14 residues. Germline CDR1 is SGHRS and CDR2 is YFSETQ. The origin of this receptor is a woman of 80 years or more with COVID-19, enrolled during active disease. The gene calls are TRBV5-1 and TRBJ2-2; TRBD2 is a possible D gene (5 bases). What was sequenced was peripheral blood. In DNA form, the CDR3 reads TGCGCCAGCAGCATAACCCCGACTATCGGGGAGCTGTTTTTT. Protein product: CASSITPTIGELFF.